This T cell receptor beta chain is from a study of beta chain features in type 1 diabetes. The study, taken as a whole, reports: cDNA sequencing could over-represent cells with high TCR expression. Shortening of TCRB CDR3s, moderate but significant, appeared in all four CD4+ subsets of Type 1 diabetes patients.

The study reverse transcribed the entire isolated RNA, so it sequenced expressed TCRB transcripts. This table comes from immunoSEQ multiplex PCR, and its TCRdb copy is limited to in-frame clones, with some not included. Seen here are fewer than 150,000 clones, about 7% observed once, and the top ten hold under 1.5%. The germline gives CDR1 MNHEY, CDR2 SMNVEV (reference sequence). The CDR3 has 12 amino acids. Between the trimmed V and J ends, which lost 4 bases and 7 bases, there was a span of 8 bases. Sorting of CD4+ naive, central memory, regulatory and stem cell-like memory cells was performed via CD45RO/CCR7/CD25/CD127/CD95/CD27. Concerning this clone: Antigen unknown.

The sample taken for sequencing was central memory CD4+ T cells from blood. The TCR sequence derives from a woman aged 25 to 39 in good health. The rearrangement links TRBV27 to TRBJ1-5; unclear D gene. CDR3 sequence (DNA): TGTGCCAGCAGTTCCTATACCCAGCCCCAGCATTTT. This codes for CASSSYTQPQHF.